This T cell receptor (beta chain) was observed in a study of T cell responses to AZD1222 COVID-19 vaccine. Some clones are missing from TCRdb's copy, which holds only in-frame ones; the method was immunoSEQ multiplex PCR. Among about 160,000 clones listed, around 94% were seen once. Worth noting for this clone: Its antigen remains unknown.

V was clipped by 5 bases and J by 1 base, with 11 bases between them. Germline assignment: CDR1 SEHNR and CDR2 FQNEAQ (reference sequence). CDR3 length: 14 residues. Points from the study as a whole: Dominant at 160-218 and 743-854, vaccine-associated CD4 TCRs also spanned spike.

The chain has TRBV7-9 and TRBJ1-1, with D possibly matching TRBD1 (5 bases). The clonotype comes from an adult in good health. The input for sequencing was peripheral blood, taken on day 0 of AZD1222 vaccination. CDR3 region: CASSRMGGNTEAFF. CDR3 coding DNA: TGTGCCAGCAGCCGGATGGGGGGGAACACTGAAGCTTTCTTT.